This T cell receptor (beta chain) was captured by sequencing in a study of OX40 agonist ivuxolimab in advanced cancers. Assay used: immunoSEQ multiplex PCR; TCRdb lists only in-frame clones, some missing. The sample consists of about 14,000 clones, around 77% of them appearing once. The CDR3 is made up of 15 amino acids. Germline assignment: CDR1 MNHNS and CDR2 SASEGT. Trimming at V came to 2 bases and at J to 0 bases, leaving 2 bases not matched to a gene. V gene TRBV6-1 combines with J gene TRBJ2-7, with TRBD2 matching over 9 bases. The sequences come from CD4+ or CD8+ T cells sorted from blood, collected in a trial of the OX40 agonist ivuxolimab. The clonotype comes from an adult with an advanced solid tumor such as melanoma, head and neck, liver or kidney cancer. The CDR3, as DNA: TGTGCCAGCAGTGAAACTAGCGGGTTCTCCTACGAGCAGTACTTC. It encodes CASSETSGFSYEQYF.